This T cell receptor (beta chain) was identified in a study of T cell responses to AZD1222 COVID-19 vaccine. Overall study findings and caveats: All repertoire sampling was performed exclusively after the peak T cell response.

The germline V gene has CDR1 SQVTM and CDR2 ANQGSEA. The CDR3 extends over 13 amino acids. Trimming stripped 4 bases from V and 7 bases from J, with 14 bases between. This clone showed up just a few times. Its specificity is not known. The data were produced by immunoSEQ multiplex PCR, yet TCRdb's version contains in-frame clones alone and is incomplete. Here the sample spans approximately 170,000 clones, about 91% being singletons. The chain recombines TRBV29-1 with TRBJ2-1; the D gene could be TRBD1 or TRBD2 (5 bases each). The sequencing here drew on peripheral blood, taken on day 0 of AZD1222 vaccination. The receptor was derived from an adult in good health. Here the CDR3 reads CSVGPPEGNEQFF. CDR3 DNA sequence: TGCAGCGTTGGACCCCCCGAGGGGAATGAGCAGTTCTTC.